The rows below give T cell receptor beta chains drawn from one sample of a study of cytomegalovirus exposure and HLA in healthy donors. Only in-frame clones appear in the TCRdb table, and some are missing; sequencing was by immunoSEQ multiplex PCR. The sample includes under 200,000 clones, 85% to 90% of them seen just once. Sequencing was carried out using PBMCs. These receptors came from a man younger than 35 in good health and CMV-seropositive. Both conserved end residues are part of each CDR3. D genes are given only for firm matches. Size is omitted from some rows. Given values are once, few, many or a class for expanded clones.

J,V,size,D,DNA,CDR3
TRBJ2-7,TRBV19,-,TRBD1,TGTGCCAGTAGTACAAGGACAGGGAGCGACGAGCAGTACTTC,CASSTRTGSDEQYF
TRBJ2-2,TRBV9,-,TRBD2,TGTGCCAGCAGCTATCAAGCGGGAGGGCCCCCCGGGGAGCTGTTTTTT,CASSYQAGGPPGELFF
TRBJ2-7,TRBV6-6,-,TRBD2,TGTGCCAGCAGTTACGGGACTAGGACCTACGAGCAGTACTTC,CASSYGTRTYEQYF
TRBJ1-2,TRBV5-4,-,-,TGTGCCAGCAGCAACAGGGTTGACTATGGCTACACCTTC,CASSNRVDYGYTF
TRBJ2-1,TRBV27,-,TRBD2,TGTGCCAGCAGTCCTCCGGGACTAGCGGGAGTCAATGAGCAGTTCTTC,CASSPPGLAGVNEQFF
TRBJ2-4,TRBV27,-,-,TGTGCCAGCAGTTACGGGAGCCTAGCCAAAAACATTCAGTACTTC,CASSYGSLAKNIQYF
TRBJ2-7,TRBV29-1,-,TRBD1,TGCAGCGTTCGACAGGGGGAGAGCTCCTACGAGCAGTACTTC,CSVRQGESSYEQYF
TRBJ1-2,TRBV29-1,-,-,TGCAGCGTCCCGTCTGGGAGCGCTAACTATGGCTACACCTTC,CSVPSGSANYGYTF
TRBJ2-7,TRBV9,-,TRBD2,TGTGCCAGCAGCGTAGCACTAGCGGGTGACTACGAGCAGTACTTC,CASSVALAGDYEQYF
TRBJ2-2,TRBV28,-,-,TGTGCCAGCAGTTCCCCTAACACCGGGGAGCTGTTTTTT,CASSSPNTGELFF
TRBJ2-3,TRBV30,-,TRBD2,TGTGCCTGGAGTGTACCGGGAGGGGCAGATACGCAGTATTTT,CAWSVPGGADTQYF
TRBJ2-1,TRBV6-5,-,-,TGTGCCAGCAGTTCCACTGGTAGGGGGATTCACAATGAGCAGTTCTTC,CASSSTGRGIHNEQFF
TRBJ2-7,TRBV6-5,-,-,TGTGCCAGCAGATTATACAGGGATCCCTACTACGAGCAGTACTTC,CASRLYRDPYYEQYF
TRBJ2-1,TRBV6-1,once,-,TGTGCCAGCAGCACCCATCCAGGCTCCTACAATGAGCAGTTCTTC,CASSTHPGSYNEQFF
TRBJ2-1,TRBV19,once,TRBD1,TGTGCCTCAGGGGGCCGGGGCTCCTACAATGAGCAGTTCTTC,CASGGRGSYNEQFF
TRBJ2-3,TRBV6-1,-,TRBD2,TGTGCCAGCAGTGTACTAGCGGGGACATTCACAGATACGCAGTATTTT,CASSVLAGTFTDTQYF
TRBJ1-5,TRBV4-1,once,-,TGCGCCAGCAGCCAAGATTGGGGCGGCGATCAGCCCCAGCATTTT,CASSQDWGGDQPQHF
TRBJ2-3,TRBV19,-,-,TGTGCCAGTACCGGACTGGGCACAGATACGCAGTATTTT,CASTGLGTDTQYF
TRBJ2-3,TRBV29-1,-,-,TGCAGCGTTGAAGACACTTACACAGATACGCAGTATTTT,CSVEDTYTDTQYF
TRBJ1-1,TRBV18,-,-,TGTGCCAGCTCAGGATTGGAGGGGGGGACTGAAGCTTTCTTT,CASSGLEGGTEAFF
TRBJ2-7,TRBV7-9,once,TRBD2,TGTGCCAGCAGCTTAGGGACTAGCGCCGACGAGCAGTACTTC,CASSLGTSADEQYF
TRBJ1-4,TRBV15,-,-,TGTGCCACCAGCAGATTCCCACCCCGGGGCAGGAAGGGGGATGAAAAACTGTTTTTT,CATSRFPPRGRKGDEKLFF
TRBJ1-5,TRBV27,-,TRBD1,TGTGCCAGCAGGGGACAGGGTGGACTGGATAGCAATCAGCCCCAGCATTTT,CASRGQGGLDSNQPQHF
TRBJ2-5,TRBV5-1,-,TRBD1,TGCGCCAGCAGCCCCGACAGGGGCCGTGCGACCCAGTACTTC,CASSPDRGRATQYF
TRBJ2-4,TRBV2,-,-,TGTGCCAGCAGTGGATCCCTAGGCGGCAAAAACATTCAGTACTTC,CASSGSLGGKNIQYF
TRBJ2-3,TRBV10-3,-,TRBD1,TGTGCCATCAGGGGGACAGGGGGGACAGATACGCAGTATTTT,CAIRGTGGTDTQYF
TRBJ2-1,TRBV27,-,TRBD1,TGTGCCAGCAGTCGACAGGGAGAGTTAAACAATGAGCAGTTCTTC,CASSRQGELNNEQFF
TRBJ2-2,TRBV7-3,-,TRBD1,TGTGCCAGCAGCACCTACAGGGGGCGCGACACCGGGGAGCTGTTTTTT,CASSTYRGRDTGELFF
TRBJ2-5,TRBV7-8,once,-,TGTGCCAGCAGCTTAAACAGGGACTATGGAGAGACCCAGTACTTC,CASSLNRDYGETQYF
TRBJ2-2,TRBV10-3,-,-,TGTGCCACCACCTTGGGACTTAACACCGGGGAGCTGTTTTTT,CATTLGLNTGELFF
TRBJ2-3,TRBV11-2,-,TRBD1,TGTGCCAGCAGCTTAGGGGACGGGACAGGGTTGACCGATACGCAGTATTTT,CASSLGDGTGLTDTQYF
TRBJ2-2,TRBV5-1,-,TRBD2,TGCGCCAGCAGCTATCTAGCGGGAGCATCTAGCGGAAACACCGGGGAGCTGTTTTTT,CASSYLAGASSGNTGELFF
TRBJ2-7,TRBV5-1,-,-,TGCGCCAGCAGCTTAGGGGGTACCTCGTCCTACGAGCAGTACTTC,CASSLGGTSSYEQYF
TRBJ2-7,TRBV27,-,TRBD2,TGTGCCAGCAGCTTAACAACTAGCGGGGCTGGCGAGCAGTACTTC,CASSLTTSGAGEQYF
TRBJ2-1,TRBV5-8,few,-,TGTGCCAGCAGCTTGTCTCTTTACAATGAGCAGTTCTTC,CASSLSLYNEQFF
TRBJ1-4,TRBV5-1,-,-,TGCGCCAGCAGCTTGGCCGGAGGCAGTTCAACTAATGAAAAACTGTTTTTT,CASSLAGGSSTNEKLFF
TRBJ2-1,TRBV6-6,-,-,TGTGCCAGCTTGCGTTTAGCGGTCTCCTACAATGAGCAGTTCTTC,CASLRLAVSYNEQFF
TRBJ2-1,TRBV5-6,-,-,TGTGCCAGCAGCTTGAGAGGGTATCTTAATGAGCAGTTCTTC,CASSLRGYLNEQFF
TRBJ1-4,TRBV27,-,-,TGTGCCAGCAGCGGACAGTGGGATGAAAAACTGTTTTTT,CASSGQWDEKLFF
TRBJ2-1,TRBV5-1,-,TRBD2,TGCGCCAGCACGGAGGCGGGAGGCAACAATGAGCAGTTCTTC,CASTEAGGNNEQFF
TRBJ2-3,TRBV11-3,-,-,TGTGCCAGCAGAACCCTAGGAGATACGCAGTATTTT,CASRTLGDTQYF
TRBJ2-3,TRBV14,-,-,TGTGCCAGCAGCCGAGGCCGGGGATGGTGGACAGATACGCAGTATTTT,CASSRGRGWWTDTQYF
TRBJ2-3,TRBV5-1,-,TRBD1,TGCGCCAGCAGCTTTCGGGACAGGGAGGGGAGCACAGATACGCAGTATTTT,CASSFRDREGSTDTQYF
TRBJ2-7,TRBV7-9,once,TRBD2,TGTGCCAGCACCACAAGCGGGAGGGAAAACTACGAGCAGTACTTC,CASTTSGRENYEQYF
TRBJ2-1,TRBV5-1,once,TRBD1,TGCGCCAGCAGCTTGGACGGGACAGCCCTTACCTACAATGAGCAGTTCTTC,CASSLDGTALTYNEQFF
TRBJ2-4,TRBV19,-,-,TGTGCCAGTAGTATAGTGACACGGGGTTTTGAAAACATTCAGTACTTC,CASSIVTRGFENIQYF
TRBJ2-3,TRBV30,-,TRBD2,TGTGCCTGGAGTTTAGAGCGGGGTGGGAATACGCAGTATTTT,CAWSLERGGNTQYF
TRBJ2-7,TRBV4-1,-,TRBD2,TGCGCCAGCAGCCTGAGCCCTTCCGGACTAGTCCCCTACGAGCAGTACTTC,CASSLSPSGLVPYEQYF
TRBJ2-3,TRBV4-1,-,TRBD2,TGCGCCAGCAGCCAAGTGGGACTAGCGGGAAAAGATACGCAGTATTTT,CASSQVGLAGKDTQYF
TRBJ1-2,TRBV6-5,-,TRBD1,TGTGCCAGCAGTTACCAGGGACAGGCGAACGCTTATGGCTACACCTTC,CASSYQGQANAYGYTF
TRBJ2-1,TRBV18,-,TRBD2,TGTGCCAGCTCACAACTAGCGGGGGTCTACAATGAGCAGTTCTTC,CASSQLAGVYNEQFF
TRBJ2-1,TRBV27,-,TRBD1,TGTGCCAGCAGTTTATACAGGGGAAATGAGCAGTTCTTC,CASSLYRGNEQFF
TRBJ2-1,TRBV18,once,TRBD2,TGTGCCAGCTCACCAGGACTAGCGGGAGTTGGGGATGAGCAGTTCTTC,CASSPGLAGVGDEQFF